This T cell receptor beta chain comes out of a study of shared clonotypes between healthy human individuals. Looking at the study overall: Three plates were used per donor for CD4 naive, three for CD4 memory, two for CD8 naive and one for CD8 memory.

General study results and limits: Sampling included only blood; tissue repertoires likely differ. Only a few donors were included, so the genetic and exposure-history diversity represented was limited.

Clones were sequenced by immunoSEQ multiplex PCR, and TCRdb holds only the in-frame ones, with some missing. The repertoire holds around 1.9 million clones, with about 93% as singletons. With regard to this clone: Its antigen is unknown.

This CDR3 is built from 17 residues. CDR1 SGHTA and CDR2 FQGTGA come from the germline V gene. Trimming removed 2 bases from V and 0 bases from J, with 14 bases in between. As defined, naive CD8 cells were CD45RO-negative and positively selected for CCR7, with terminally differentiated effector memory CD45RA+ cells excluded. The donors were all Caucasian adults (living in Nashville, Tennessee). Sequenced input: naive CD8+ T cells from PBMCs. The sequence was obtained from a man aged 18 to 30 in good health. Some clones in this sample may be carry-over from other donors' samples. V gene TRBV7-3 combines with J gene TRBJ2-1; D remains ambiguous. CDR3 in amino acids: CASSLVIGGSSYNEQFF. For the CDR3, the DNA is TGTGCCAGCAGCTTAGTAATCGGCGGAAGCTCCTACAATGAGCAGTTCTTC.